These 28 T cell receptor beta chains came from one sample sequenced in a study of blood T cell repertoires in COVID-19. The data were produced by immunoSEQ multiplex PCR, yet TCRdb's version contains in-frame clones alone and is incomplete. Of about 74,000 clones in the sample, around nine tenths are singletons; the top ten hold just over 9%. Specimen: peripheral blood. The receptors here all came from a human donor in a cohort sampled during active COVID-19.

The V and J genes are TRBV6-2 or TRBV6-3 and TRBJ2-3; the D gene is possibly TRBD2 (7 bases). Germline V gene lookup returns CDR1 MNHEY and CDR2 SVGEGT. This CDR3 spans 16 amino acids. V lost 2 bases and J lost 5, with 17 bases in between. CDR3 in amino acids: CASSYDRGGEKDTQYF. CDR3 DNA: TGTGCCAGCAGTTACGACAGAGGGGGGGAGAAAGATACGCAGTATTTT.

CDR3 coding DNA: TGTGCCAGCAGACTAGCGGTTCCCTCCTACGAGCAGTACTTC. It is translated as CASRLAVPSYEQYF. The chain carries TRBV28 and TRBJ2-7; 8 bases align to TRBD2. CDR3 length equals 14 residues. V shed 6 bases and J 0 bases; nucleotides not matched to a gene: 4. Germline V gene data show CDR1 as MDHEN and CDR2 as SYDVKM.

The chain links TRBV7-2 to TRBJ2-1; 14 bases match TRBD2. The CDR3 spans 15 residues. The trim removed 3 bases at V and 5 bases at J, leaving 0 bases unmatched. Per the germline V gene, CDR1 is SGHTA and CDR2 is FQGNSA. CDR3 amino acids: CASSLGLAGDNEQFF. CDR3 nucleotides: TGTGCCAGCAGCTTGGGACTAGCGGGGGACAATGAGCAGTTCTTC.

The chain carries TRBV7-2 and TRBJ1-2; maybe TRBD1 (6 bases). Germline CDR1 is SGHTA and CDR2 is FQGNSA. V lost 4 bases, J lost 8 bases, and 11 bases lay in between. The CDR3 is made up of 12 amino acids. The CDR3 here is CASSSGQWGYTF. The CDR3 DNA reads as TGTGCCAGCAGCTCTGGACAGTGGGGCTACACCTTC.

The chain has TRBV20-1 and TRBJ2-7, with TRBD2 identical over 8 bases. The junction had 7 bases not matched to a gene; V was cut back by 3 bases and J by 6 bases. Germline V gene lookup returns CDR1 DFQATT and CDR2 SNEGSKA (reference sequence). This CDR3 comprises 13 residues. The CDR3 nucleotides read TGCAGTGCTAGTACCAGCGGGAGAGCCGAGCAGTACTTC. Amino acid sequence: CSASTSGRAEQYF.

The rearrangement uses TRBV7-9 and TRBJ1-4, with no clear D. CDR1 and CDR2 from the germline V gene are SEHNR and FQNEAQ (reference sequence). The CDR3 contains 16 residues. The V end lost 4 bases, the J end lost 0 bases, and 12 bases lay between the germline ends. This CDR3 is CASSSTDGATNEKLFF. DNA for the CDR3: TGTGCCAGCAGCTCCACGGACGGGGCAACTAATGAAAAACTGTTTTTT.

This clone has only one observation. J is TRBJ2-7 and V is TRBV9, with D perhaps TRBD1 (5 bases). The CDR3 totals 14 residues. Germline V gene data show CDR1 as SGDLS and CDR2 as YYNGEE. V lost 0 bases to trimming and J lost 0 bases, with 7 bases between them. The CDR3 region is CASSVADTSYEQYF. The CDR3, as DNA: TGTGCCAGCAGCGTAGCGGACACCTCCTACGAGCAGTACTTC.

The genes are TRBV24-1 and TRBJ2-5; D gene ambiguous. V lost 4 bases, J lost 2 bases, and 4 bases lay in between. The germline gives CDR1 KGHDR, CDR2 SFDVKD. The CDR3 consists of 12 residues. The CDR3 DNA reads as TGTGCCACCAGTGACCAGCAAGAGACCCAGTACTTC. Its protein product is CATSDQQETQYF.

The gene calls are TRBV27 and TRBJ1-4, with 7 bases lining up with TRBD1. The V gene's germline CDR1 is MNHEY and CDR2 SMNVEV (reference sequence). The CDR3 is 14 amino acids. V trimming: 3 bases; J trimming: 7 bases; junction bases outside the gene matches: 5. CDR3 sequence (DNA): TGTGCCAGCAGTTTGACAGGGTTGGGTGAAAAACTGTTTTTT. Amino acid sequence: CASSLTGLGEKLFF.

The V and J genes are TRBV29-1 and TRBJ1-1; no definite D call. V was pared by 5 bases and J by 5 bases, with 9 bases between. This CDR3 is built from 11 residues. Germline CDR1 and CDR2: SQVTM and ANQGSEA. CDR3 DNA: TGCAGCGTTACTAAGAGTACTGAAGCTTTCTTT. As protein: CSVTKSTEAFF.

This clone was detected a few times. The V call is TRBV3-1 (or the pseudogene TRBV3-2), the J call TRBJ1-6; 8 bases align to TRBD1. Germline lookup yields CDR1 LGHDT and CDR2 YNNKEL (reference sequence). Trimming at V came to 6 bases and at J to 8 bases, leaving 9 bases not matched to a gene. The CDR3 sequence is 15 residues long. DNA of the CDR3: TGTGCCAGCAGGGAAGACAGGGGAGGAGATTCACCCCTCCACTTT. Translating it yields CASREDRGGDSPLHF.

CDR3 coding DNA: TGCGCCAGCAGCCAAGACCATAGCGGGAGACGCCACAATGAGCAGTTCTTC. This sequence encodes CASSQDHSGRRHNEQFF. The chain links TRBV4-1 to TRBJ2-1; 9 bases map to TRBD2. The germline gives CDR1 MGHRA, CDR2 YSYEKL. V dropped 0 bases and J dropped 5; count of bases not matched to a gene: 8. The CDR3 sequence is 17 residues long.

The CDR3 sequence is CASSYASGPQETQYF. The CDR3 DNA reads as TGTGCCAGCAGTTACGCTAGCGGGCCGCAAGAGACCCAGTACTTC. The chain links TRBV6-6 to TRBJ2-5; TRBD2 matches 8 bases. The CDR3 extends over 15 amino acids. Trimming cost V 2 bases and J 2 bases; bases outside gene matches: 4. Germline CDR1 is MNHNY and CDR2 is SVGAGI (reference sequence).

In DNA form, the CDR3 reads TGTGCCAGCAGAGACCCGGGGATTGCGGGAGAACGCGAGACCCAGTACTTC. Protein sequence: CASRDPGIAGERETQYF. J is TRBJ2-5 and V is TRBV2; TRBD2 aligns across 7 bases. The germline V gene encodes CDR1 SNHLY and CDR2 FYNNEI. The ends lost 6 bases at V and 5 bases at J; junction bases unmatched: 18. CDR3 length equals 17 residues. The complete variable domain, with remaining parts taken from reference TRBV2 and TRBJ2-5, reads EPEVTQTPSHQVTQMGQEVILRCVPISNHLYFYWYRQILGQKVEFLVSFYNNEISEKSEIFDDQFSVERPDGSNFTLKIRSTKLEDSAMYFCASRDPGIAGERETQYFGPGTRLLVL.

The chain carries TRBV21-1 and TRBJ2-7; the D segment call TRBD2 is taken from the table without a DNA check. TRBV21-1 is recorded as a pseudogene. The CDR3 covers 18 residues. The DNA for the CDR3 is TGTGCCAGCAGCACCGACTCCGGGACTAGCGGGAGTCTTGGCGAGCAGTACTTC. Translating it yields CASSTDSGTSGSLGEQYF.

This chain connects TRBV4-1 to TRBJ2-3, with D unclear. The germline gives CDR1 MGHRA, CDR2 YSYEKL. This CDR3 is 13 amino acids long. V shed 3 bases and J shed 7 bases, with 11 bases lying between them. CDR3 in DNA: TGCGCCAGCAGCCACTTCGCAGACAATACGCAGTATTTT. It specifies CASSHFADNTQYF.

The chain couples TRBV19 to TRBJ2-3, with 7 positions matching TRBD1. J lost 0 bases, V lost 3 bases, and 3 bases had no gene match. The CDR3 has 15 residues. Germline V gene sequence: CDR1 LNHDA, CDR2 SQIVND (reference sequence). The CDR3 loop is CASSIDRASTDTQYF. CDR3 bases: TGTGCCAGTAGTATTGACAGGGCTAGCACAGATACGCAGTATTTT.

V usage is TRBV5-1 and J usage is TRBJ2-2; no firm D call. The germline gives CDR1 SGHRS, CDR2 YFSETQ. Trimming left V 0 bases short and J 1 base short, with 10 bases between. The CDR3 is 16 residues long. The CDR3 spells CASSLEGGRNTGELFF. CDR3 coding DNA: TGCGCCAGCAGCTTGGAAGGCGGCAGGAACACCGGGGAGCTGTTTTTT.

The rearrangement uses TRBV27 and TRBJ2-7, with a weak D call TRBD1 (6 bases). Trimming took 2 bases from V and 0 from J, leaving 14 bases between them. The CDR3 has 16 amino acids. Germline-derived CDR1 and CDR2 are MNHEY and SMNVEV (reference sequence). The CDR3 spells CASSLGLGAFSYEQYF. Here the CDR3 DNA reads TGTGCCAGCAGTTTAGGTCTGGGGGCTTTCTCCTACGAGCAGTACTTC.

The sample holds a few counts of this clone. CDR3 coding DNA: TGTGCCAGCGGCTTCCCCCATGGGGCTGGAGGCTACACCTTC. Translated, it gives CASGFPHGAGGYTF. The chain carries TRBV27 and TRBJ1-2, with a weak D call TRBD1 (5 bases). This CDR3 has 14 residues. V shed 8 bases and J shed 8 bases, with 21 bases lying between them. Looked up from germline, CDR1 is MNHEY and CDR2 is SMNVEV (reference sequence).

This chain connects TRBV27 to TRBJ1-2, with 7 positions matching TRBD1. CDR1 MNHEY and CDR2 SMNVEV come from the germline V gene (reference sequence). The CDR3 has 14 amino acids. The V gene end was trimmed by 6 bases and the J gene end by 2 bases; junction bases not matched to a gene: 6. The CDR3: CASRGDSTNYGYTF. The CDR3 DNA reads TGTGCCAGCAGGGGGGACAGTACGAACTATGGCTACACCTTC.

This sequence joins TRBV28 and TRBJ1-1; D is possibly TRBD1 (6 bases). This CDR3 spans 14 amino acids. With 3 bases removed from V and 5 bases from J, the gap between germline ends came to 13 bases. Per germline, CDR1 MDHEN and CDR2 SYDVKM. The CDR3 protein is CASSFRGRWTEAFF. CDR3 sequence (DNA): TGTGCCAGCAGTTTTAGGGGGAGATGGACTGAAGCTTTCTTT.

The J gene is TRBJ2-1, the V gene TRBV7-9, with TRBD2 matching over 10 bases. Germline assignment: CDR1 SEHNR and CDR2 FQNEAQ (reference sequence). With 2 bases clipped from V and 6 bases from J, the junction kept 4 bases outside the gene matches. The CDR3 has 15 amino acids. The CDR3 reads CASSLSLAGVNEQFF. The CDR3 DNA sequence: TGTGCCAGCAGCTTATCTCTAGCGGGAGTCAATGAGCAGTTCTTC. Using reference TRBV7-9 and TRBJ2-1 for the parts outside the CDR3, the full variable domain is DTGVSQNPRHKITKRGQNVTFRCDPISEHNRLYWYRQTLGQGPEFLTYFQNEAQLEKSRLLSDRFSAERPKGSFSTLEIQRTEQGDSAMYLCASSLSLAGVNEQFFGPGTRLTVL.

The rearrangement uses TRBV28 and TRBJ1-6; TRBD1 matches at 9 bases. Germline-derived CDR1 and CDR2 are MDHEN and SYDVKM. Germline trimming cut 2 bases from V and 6 bases from J; bases unmatched to any gene: 2. The CDR3 runs 15 residues. The CDR3 loop is CASSLGDRANSPLHF. The DNA of the CDR3 is TGTGCCAGCAGTTTAGGGGACAGGGCTAATTCACCCCTCCACTTT.

This clone came up once. This rearrangement joins TRBV7-8 to TRBJ2-1, with TRBD2 matching over 8 bases. V was clipped by 3 bases and J by 8 bases; unmatched bases: 9. Germline values: CDR1 SGHVS, CDR2 FQNEAQ. This CDR3 contains 15 residues. The CDR3: CASSFGSGRAYEQFF. The CDR3 region has the DNA TGTGCCAGCAGCTTCGGATCCGGGAGGGCCTATGAGCAGTTCTTC. The variable domain in full, completed from reference TRBV7-8 and TRBJ2-1, reads GAGVSQSPRYKVAKRGQDVALRCDPISGHVSLFWYQQALGQGPEFLTYFQNEAQLDKSGLPSDRFFAERPEGSVSTLKIQRTQQEDSAVYLCASSFGSGRAYEQFFGPGTRLTVL.

The chain carries TRBV7-8 and TRBJ1-5; 10 positions agree with TRBD1. J gave up 5 bases and V 5 bases, and 3 bases lay outside the gene matches. The CDR3 sequence is 14 residues long. Germline V gene sequence: CDR1 SGHVS, CDR2 FQNEAQ. CDR3: CASSHDRGHQPQHF. The CDR3 coding sequence is TGTGCCAGCAGCCACGACAGGGGGCATCAGCCCCAGCATTTT.

CDR3 DNA: TGCGCCAGCAGTTTCACCTCCAGGGGACAAGAGACCCAGTACTTC. Protein sequence: CASSFTSRGQETQYF. The chain recombines TRBV5-1 with TRBJ2-5, with a possible D match to TRBD1 (6 bases). Germline CDR1 is SGHRS and CDR2 is YFSETQ. This CDR3 comprises 15 residues. With 5 bases removed from V and 2 bases from J, the gap between germline ends came to 16 bases.

The rearrangement links TRBV5-1 to TRBJ2-7; the match to TRBD1 covers 7 bases. Germline V gives CDR1 SGHRS, CDR2 YFSETQ. The CDR3 is 13 residues long. V dropped 3 bases and J dropped 2; count of bases not matched to a gene: 2. CDR3 protein: CASSYGTAYEQYF. The CDR3, as DNA: TGCGCCAGCAGCTACGGGACAGCCTACGAGCAGTACTTC.